What follows describes a single TCR beta chain. What this receptor recognizes is not known. No base qualities exist here, and no much larger clone lies one base off it. The CDR3 runs 17 residues from the cysteine to the phenylalanine. This entry keeps only the CDR3 DNA: 51 bases, framed from base 1. V has 5 bases trimmed and J has 4 bases trimmed; junction bases matching no gene number 15. Sequencer: Illumina NovaSeq 6000. TCRalpha and TCRbeta cDNA libraries were built by 5'RACE with constant-segment primers, adding sample barcodes and unique molecular identifiers. Trizol reagent was used to extract RNA from every sample. Libraries were amplified in two PCR steps, with a second sample barcode and Illumina TruSeq adapters added in the second step. The libraries were sequenced on an Illumina NovaSeq using 2 x 150 bp paired-end reads. Concerning the study's data processing: Reads were demultiplexed and collapsed into UMI-guided consensus sequences with migec v1.2.7. Using mixcr v2.1.11, the UMI consensuses were aligned to TRA and TRB V and J templates and assembled into clonotypes. Clonotypes were classified as expanded or contracted when called significant by both edgeR and NoisET, with noise models trained on biological replicates. For edgeR calls, the thresholds were a false discovery rate-adjusted p below 0.01 and a log2 fold-change of 1. PCA with hierarchical clustering of max-normalized trajectories of the 1000 most abundant clonotypes was used as exploratory dynamics analysis. Separately sequenced CD4+ and CD8+ repertoires were used to assign a CD4 or CD8 phenotype to each responding clone. In TCRdb, the public reads were trimmed at Q25 with fastp and aligned with MiXCR, with productive beta chains retained. When rows share a CDR3 protein, they turn into one entry using the most common DNA and genes. The V and J calls follow TCRdb's processing rather than the paper's. The sample data list about 610,000 distinct CDR3 sequences, and about 18% of these were observed just once. Roughly 8% of the sample belongs to the ten largest clones.

These data belong to a study of T-cell memory formation after mild COVID-19 (dated by TCRdb to the early 2020s). As for the study more broadly: Most TCR sequence clusters were specific to one of the two donors. In two donors, T-cell clones that expanded and contracted after mild COVID-19 were followed by sequencing TCRalpha and TCRbeta repertoires longitudinally. Two young, previously healthy adult volunteers made up the cohort, one male and one female. Broad study findings and their caveats: Balanced CD4/CD8 phenotypes were observed for clones contracting from day 15 to 85, whereas a bias towards CD4+ was observed for a second wave of clones expanding from day 15 to 37. SARS-CoV-2 specificity of the second-wave clones peaking on day 37 was not confirmed. The study covered only a couple of mild cases, and larger cohorts including severe cases with pre-infection samples were considered necessary. Some responding clones were detected in pre-infection memory, suggesting pre-existing cross-reactive memory T cells joined the SARS-CoV-2 response. Contracting CD4+ clones turned up mainly in the CM and EM memory subsets, whereas EMRA was where CD8+ clones were enriched.

PBMCs were isolated by Ficoll-Paque density gradient centrifugation. Sequencing was done on a sample of PBMCs or a T cell subset sorted from them (not recorded which). The chain was built from TRBV12-3 or TRBV12-4 and TRBJ1-1; TRBD1 aligns with 8 central bases. The origin of this receptor is an adult woman who had mild COVID-19 (a few samples of this study predate the infection). The sample titles of this study are shuffled in the database, so cell type and time point are left out; the donor was told from shared clones. The CDR3 protein: CASSQWYPGGAGTEAFF. The nucleotides are TGTGCCAGCAGTCAGTGGTACCCAGGGGGCGCGGGCACTGAAGCTTTCTTT.